This T cell receptor beta chain is from a study of cytomegalovirus exposure and HLA in healthy donors. This CDR3 has 13 residues. Germline trimming cut 2 bases from V and 4 bases from J; bases unmatched to any gene: 1. The germline CDR1 and CDR2 sequences are GTSNPN and SVGIG (reference sequence). Researchers ran the PCR with 60 Vbeta and 13 Jbeta primers. Only in-frame clones appear in the TCRdb table, and some are missing; sequencing was by immunoSEQ multiplex PCR. There are under 130,000 clones in the sample; under 80% occur only once, and 10% lies in the top ten. This sequence originates from a woman between 18 and 30 years old in good health and CMV-seropositive. The chain joins TRBV30 to TRBJ2-2; 7 bases are shared with TRBD1. The material sequenced was PBMCs. Written as DNA, the CDR3 is TGTGCCTGGAGTCACAGGGGCACCGGGGAGCTGTTTTTT. It translates to CAWSHRGTGELFF.